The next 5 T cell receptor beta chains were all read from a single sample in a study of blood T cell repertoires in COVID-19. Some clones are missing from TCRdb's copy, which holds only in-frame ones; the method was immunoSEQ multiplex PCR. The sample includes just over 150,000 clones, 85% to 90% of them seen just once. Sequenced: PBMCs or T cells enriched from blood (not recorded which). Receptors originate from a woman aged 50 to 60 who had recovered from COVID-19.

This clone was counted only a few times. The CDR3 sequence is CASSRQGGYEQYF. In nucleotides, the CDR3 is TGCGCCAGCAGCCGACAGGGAGGCTACGAGCAGTACTTC. The chain recombines TRBV5-1 with TRBJ2-7, with D perhaps matching TRBD1 (7 bases). Germline CDR1 SGHRS, CDR2 YFSETQ. V was shortened by 4 bases and J by 3 bases, with 11 bases between the two germline ends. This CDR3 contains 13 residues.

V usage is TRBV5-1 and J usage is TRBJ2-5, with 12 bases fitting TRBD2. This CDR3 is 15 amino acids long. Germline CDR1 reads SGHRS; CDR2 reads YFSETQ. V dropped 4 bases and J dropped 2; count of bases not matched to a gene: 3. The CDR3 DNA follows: TGCGCCAGCAGCCAAGGACTAGCGGGGCAAGAGACCCAGTACTTC. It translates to CASSQGLAGQETQYF.

CDR3 DNA: TGTGCCAGCAGTAATCAGGGGGAGAGCACTGAAGCTTTCTTT. This translates into CASSNQGESTEAFF. The chain is built from TRBV2 and TRBJ1-1, with 7 bases lining up with TRBD1. The CDR3 covers 14 residues. CDR1 and CDR2 (germline): SNHLY, FYNNEI. V lost 5 bases and J lost 4; bases outside the gene matches: 7.

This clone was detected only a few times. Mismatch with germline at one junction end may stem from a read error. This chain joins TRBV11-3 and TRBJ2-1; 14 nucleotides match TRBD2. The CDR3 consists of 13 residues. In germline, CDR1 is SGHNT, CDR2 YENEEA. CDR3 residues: CASSFGLAGGRVF. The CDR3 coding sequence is TGTGCCAGCAGCTTTGGACTAGCGGGGGGCCGGGTCTTC.

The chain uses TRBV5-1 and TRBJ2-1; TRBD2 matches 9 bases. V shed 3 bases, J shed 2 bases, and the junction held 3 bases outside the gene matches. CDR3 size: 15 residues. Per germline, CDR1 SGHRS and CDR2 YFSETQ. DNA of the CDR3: TGCGCCAGCAGCTCCTCTAGCGGGGCCTACAATGAGCAGTTCTTC. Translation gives CASSSSSGAYNEQFF.